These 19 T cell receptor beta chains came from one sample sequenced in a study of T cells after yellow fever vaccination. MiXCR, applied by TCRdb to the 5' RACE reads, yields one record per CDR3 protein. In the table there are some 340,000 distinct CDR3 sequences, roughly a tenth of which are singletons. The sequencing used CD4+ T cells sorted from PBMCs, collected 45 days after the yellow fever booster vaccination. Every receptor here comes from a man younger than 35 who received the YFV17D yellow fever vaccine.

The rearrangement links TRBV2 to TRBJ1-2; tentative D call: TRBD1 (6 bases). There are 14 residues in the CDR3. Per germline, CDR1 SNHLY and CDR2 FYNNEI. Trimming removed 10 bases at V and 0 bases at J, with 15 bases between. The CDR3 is CATTATGPNYGYTF. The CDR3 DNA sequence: TGTGCCACCACGGCAACAGGGCCTAACTATGGCTACACCTTC.

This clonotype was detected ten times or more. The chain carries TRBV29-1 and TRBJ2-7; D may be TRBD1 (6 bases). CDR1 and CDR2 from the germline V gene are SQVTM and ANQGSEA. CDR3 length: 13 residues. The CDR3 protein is CRLDRFYPLEQYV. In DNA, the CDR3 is TGCAGGTTAGACAGGTTCTACCCCCTCGAGCAGTACGTC.

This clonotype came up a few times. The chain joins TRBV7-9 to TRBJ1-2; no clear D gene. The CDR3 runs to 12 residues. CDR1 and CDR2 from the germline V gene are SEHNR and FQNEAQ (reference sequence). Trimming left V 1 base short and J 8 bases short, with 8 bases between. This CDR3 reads CASSLVREGYTF. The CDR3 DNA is TGTGCCAGCAGCTTAGTGCGGGAGGGCTACACCTTC.

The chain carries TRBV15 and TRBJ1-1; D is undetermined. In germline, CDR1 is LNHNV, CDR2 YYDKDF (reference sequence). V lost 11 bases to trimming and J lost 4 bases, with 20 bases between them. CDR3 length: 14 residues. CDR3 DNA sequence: TGTGCCGCCCGACTTGCACGCGGCAGCACTGAAGCTTTCTTT. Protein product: CAARLARGSTEAFF.

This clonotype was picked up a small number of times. This CDR3 is CASSLQRLAGGPWKTQYF. CDR3 nucleotides: TGTGCCAGCAGCTTACAGAGGCTAGCGGGGGGGCCATGGAAGACCCAGTACTTC. The chain joins TRBV7-2 to TRBJ2-5; 12 bases line up with TRBD2. V shed 2 bases and J 6 bases; nucleotides not matched to a gene: 13. Per germline, CDR1 SGHTA and CDR2 FQGNSA. This CDR3 is 18 amino acids long.

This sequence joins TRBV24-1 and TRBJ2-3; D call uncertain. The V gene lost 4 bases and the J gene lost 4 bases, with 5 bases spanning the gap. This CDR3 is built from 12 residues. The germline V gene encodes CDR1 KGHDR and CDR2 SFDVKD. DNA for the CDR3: TGTGCCACCAGTGAGTGGTCAGATACGCAGTATTTT. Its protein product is CATSEWSDTQYF.

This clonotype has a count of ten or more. As DNA, the CDR3 is TGTGCCAGCAGCCCCCCCGGGGAGCTGTTTTTT. Translating gives CASSPPGELFF. V and J are TRBV7-2 and TRBJ2-2, with D uncertain. The germline V gene has CDR1 SGHTA and CDR2 FQGNSA. V was clipped by 5 bases and J by 6 bases, with 4 bases between them. This CDR3 is 11 amino acids long.

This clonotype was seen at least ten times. CDR3 nucleotides: TGCAGTGCCACGGGACTAGCGGGGCGCCGGGGAAACAATGAGCAGTTCTTC. This codes for CSATGLAGRRGNNEQFF. J is TRBJ2-1 and V is TRBV20-1, with 13 bases matching TRBD2. Unmatched junction bases numbered 13, after V lost 6 bases and J lost 5 bases. Germline V gives CDR1 DFQATT, CDR2 SNEGSKA (reference sequence). The CDR3 consists of 17 residues.

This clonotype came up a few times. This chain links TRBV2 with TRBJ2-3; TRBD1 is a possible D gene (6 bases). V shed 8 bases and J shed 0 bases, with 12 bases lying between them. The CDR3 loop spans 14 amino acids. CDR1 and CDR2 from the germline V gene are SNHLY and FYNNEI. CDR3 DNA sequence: TGTGCCAGCCGGACAGCCCCTAGCACAGATACGCAGTATTTT. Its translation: CASRTAPSTDTQYF.

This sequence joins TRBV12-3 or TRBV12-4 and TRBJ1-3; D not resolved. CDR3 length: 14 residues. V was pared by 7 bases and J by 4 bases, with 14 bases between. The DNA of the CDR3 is TGTGCCAGCACCACTTCGACACACGGAAACACCATATATTTT. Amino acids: CASTTSTHGNTIYF.

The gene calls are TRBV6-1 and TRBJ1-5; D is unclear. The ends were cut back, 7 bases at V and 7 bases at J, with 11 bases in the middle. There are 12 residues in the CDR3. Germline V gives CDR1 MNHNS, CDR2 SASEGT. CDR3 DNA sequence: TGTGCCAGCAAGGAGTCTTGGCAGCCCCAGCATTTT. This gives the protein CASKESWQPQHF.

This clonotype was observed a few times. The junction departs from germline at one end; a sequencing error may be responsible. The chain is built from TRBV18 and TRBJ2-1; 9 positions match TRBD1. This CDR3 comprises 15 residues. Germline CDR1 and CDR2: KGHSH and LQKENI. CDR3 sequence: CASSPLGGIDRGWLF. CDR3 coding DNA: TGTGCCAGCTCACCGCTTGGGGGGATCGACAGGGGGTGGCTCTTC.

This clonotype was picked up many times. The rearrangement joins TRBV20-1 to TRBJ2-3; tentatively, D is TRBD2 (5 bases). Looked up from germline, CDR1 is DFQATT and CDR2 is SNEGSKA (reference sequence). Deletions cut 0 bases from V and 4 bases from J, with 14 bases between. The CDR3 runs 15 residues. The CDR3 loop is CSARENRGSPDTQYF. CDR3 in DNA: TGCAGTGCTAGAGAAAACCGGGGAAGCCCAGATACGCAGTATTTT.

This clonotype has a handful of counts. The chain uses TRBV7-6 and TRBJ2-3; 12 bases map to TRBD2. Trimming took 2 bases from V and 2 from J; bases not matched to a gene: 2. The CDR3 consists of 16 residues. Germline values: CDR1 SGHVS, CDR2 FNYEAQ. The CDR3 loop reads CASSLTSGGFTDTQYF. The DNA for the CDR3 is TGTGCCAGCAGCTTAACTAGCGGGGGGTTCACAGATACGCAGTATTTT.

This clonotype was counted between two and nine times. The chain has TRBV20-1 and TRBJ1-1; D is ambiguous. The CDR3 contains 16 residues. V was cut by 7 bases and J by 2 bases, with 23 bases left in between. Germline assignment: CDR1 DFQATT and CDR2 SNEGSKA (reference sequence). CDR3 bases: TGCAGTGTGCAAGGCAGAACTACTCTACTTAACACTGAAGCTTTCTTT. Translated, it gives CSVQGRTTLLNTEAFF.

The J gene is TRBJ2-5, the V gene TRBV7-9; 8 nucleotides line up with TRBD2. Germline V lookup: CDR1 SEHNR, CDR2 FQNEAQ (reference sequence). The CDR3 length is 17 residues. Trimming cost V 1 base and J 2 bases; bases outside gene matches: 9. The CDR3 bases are TGTGCCAGCAGCTTAGGATCGCGAGCGGGGGTACAAGAGACCCAGTACTTC. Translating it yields CASSLGSRAGVQETQYF.

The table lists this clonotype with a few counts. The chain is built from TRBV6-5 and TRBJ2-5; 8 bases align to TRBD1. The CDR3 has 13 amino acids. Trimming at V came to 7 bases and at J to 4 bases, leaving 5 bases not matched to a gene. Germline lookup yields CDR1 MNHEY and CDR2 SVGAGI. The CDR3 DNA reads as TGTGCCAGCAACACAGGGGGAGCAGAGACCCAGTACTTC. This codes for CASNTGGAETQYF.

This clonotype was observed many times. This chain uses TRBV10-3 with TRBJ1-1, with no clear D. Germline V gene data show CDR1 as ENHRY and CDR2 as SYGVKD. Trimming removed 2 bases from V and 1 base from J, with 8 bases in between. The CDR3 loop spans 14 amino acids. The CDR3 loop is CAISEPGKNTEAFF. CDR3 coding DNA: TGTGCCATCAGTGAGCCTGGCAAGAACACTGAAGCTTTCTTT.

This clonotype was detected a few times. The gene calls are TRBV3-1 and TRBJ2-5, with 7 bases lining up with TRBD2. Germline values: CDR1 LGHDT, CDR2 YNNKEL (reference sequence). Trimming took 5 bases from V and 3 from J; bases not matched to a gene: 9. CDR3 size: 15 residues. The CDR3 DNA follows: TGTGCCAGCAGCGTCTTGCGGGGGTCCAAAGAGACCCAGTACTTC. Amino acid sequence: CASSVLRGSKETQYF.